This entry lists 18 T cell receptor beta chains sequenced from one sample in a study of regulatory T cells in long-lasting Graves disease (dated by TCRdb to the early 2020s). According to the study, the label for this sample's time point signals: newly diagnosed GD, antithyroid drugs for less than 3 months. For both TCR sequencing and RNA sequencing, RNA was extracted from PBMCs in TRIzol. Libraries came from multiplex PCR. The sample was run on an Illumina HiSeq 4000. TCR beta libraries were built with iRepertoire HTBI primers and Arm-PCR amplification of CDR3 regions. Using fastp trimming at Q25 and MiXCR clonotype assembly, TCRdb reanalyzed the public sequencing data and kept in-frame beta chains. Rows matching on CDR3 protein sequence are summarized as one entry with the most common DNA and genes. Across this sample there are roughly 500,000 distinct CDR3 sequences, with around 11% seen only once. The ten biggest clones cover roughly 9.3% of the sample.

The same specimen was also included in a second study, on T cells in Graves' hyperthyroidism and ophthalmopathy.

The sample in question was peripheral blood mononuclear cells (PBMCs), obtained at new diagnosis, from a patient treated with antithyroid drugs. The receptors originated from a woman aged 25 to 39 with Graves disease. Donor details come from another sample of the same person, matched by shared clones.

This clonotype was found many times. The limits of the CDR3 on the DNA are not certain, so only TCRdb's listed CDR3 is given. V and J are TRBV20-1 and TRBJ2-1; the D call TRBD2 from the table was never checked on the DNA. The CDR3 sequence runs 20 residues, both termini included. Per the germline V gene, CDR1 is DFQATT and CDR2 is SNEGSKA (reference sequence). The CDR3 loop is CSASLRFGTSGRSSYNEQFF.

There are many counts of this clonotype. The chain couples TRBV20-1 to TRBJ1-4, with TRBD1 matching 7 bases. This CDR3 has 15 residues. The trim removed 6 bases at V and 8 bases at J, leaving 15 bases unmatched. The germline V gene has CDR1 DFQATT and CDR2 SNEGSKA (reference sequence). CDR3 sequence: CSARHEYRGEEKLFF. The DNA of the CDR3 is TGCAGTGCGCGCCACGAGTACAGGGGAGAAGAAAAACTGTTTTTT.

This clonotype was seen many times. The chain uses TRBV11-2 and TRBJ2-7; D remains unclear. The V and J ends lost 2 bases and 6 bases respectively, with 5 bases between them. The CDR3 sequence is 11 residues long. From germline, CDR1 is SGHAT and CDR2 FQNNGV. The CDR3 region is CASSLNREQYF. The CDR3 bases are TGTGCCAGCAGCTTAAACCGCGAGCAGTACTTC.

This clonotype came up many times. The CDR3 region is CASSVSNQPQHF. The CDR3 DNA sequence: TGTGCCAGCAGTGTATCCAATCAGCCCCAGCATTTT. This chain links TRBV2 with TRBJ1-5; D is undetermined. The CDR3 spans 12 residues. Deletions cut 4 bases from V and 3 bases from J, with 4 bases between. In germline, CDR1 is SNHLY, CDR2 FYNNEI.

DNA of the CDR3: TGTGCCAGCAGTCAAATCGGACTAGCGGGATTCAATGAGCAGTTCTTC. This translates into CASSQIGLAGFNEQFF. The chain uses TRBV2 and TRBJ2-1; 12 nucleotides line up with TRBD2. Germline assignment: CDR1 SNHLY and CDR2 FYNNEI. The CDR3 has 16 amino acids. With 5 bases clipped from V and 6 bases from J, the junction kept 8 bases outside the gene matches.

This clonotype appeared many times. This sequence joins TRBV12-3 or TRBV12-4 and TRBJ2-2, with a possible D match to TRBD1 (5 bases). The CDR3 runs 14 residues. The V and J ends lost 6 bases and 4 bases respectively, with 12 bases between them. CDR3 nucleotides: TGTGCCAGCAGCAGGGCACAGACCACCGGGGAGCTGTTTTTT. Residues: CASSRAQTTGELFF.

J is TRBJ2-1 and V is TRBV11-3; 10 positions match TRBD2. There are 14 residues in the CDR3. Germline lookup yields CDR1 SGHNT and CDR2 YENEEA. J was trimmed by 3 bases and V by 8 bases; bases with no gene match: 4. The CDR3 DNA sequence: TGTGCCAGCGGCCGACTAGCGGGCTACAATGAGCAGTTCTTC. Amino acid sequence: CASGRLAGYNEQFF.

This clonotype was picked up many times. The rearrangement uses TRBV10-3 and TRBJ2-7, with TRBD1 matching 8 bases. This CDR3 contains 13 residues. Unmatched junction bases numbered 7, after V lost 10 bases and J lost 2 bases. CDR1 is ENHRY and CDR2 is SYGVKD in the germline V gene. CDR3 in DNA: TGTGCCACCGCCGCGACAGGGGCCTACGAGCAGTACTTC. As protein: CATAATGAYEQYF.

This clonotype was picked up many times. The chain joins TRBV28 to TRBJ1-6; 7 bases map to TRBD1. CDR3 length: 12 amino acids. V was clipped by 6 bases and J by 17 bases; unmatched bases: 10. Germline V gene lookup returns CDR1 MDHEN and CDR2 SYDVKM. CDR3 loop: CASRPPGQTFHF. The CDR3 DNA is TGTGCCAGCAGACCCCCGGGACAGACCTTCCACTTT.

This clonotype was picked up many times. This sequence joins TRBV11-2 and TRBJ2-5, with D perhaps matching TRBD1 (6 bases). Looked up from germline, CDR1 is SGHAT and CDR2 is FQNNGV. The length of the CDR3 is 15 residues. V was pared by 5 bases and J by 2 bases, with 15 bases between. The CDR3 DNA is TGTGCCAGCAGCCTCCTGACAGGCCCTCAAGAGACCCAGTACTTC. Its translation is CASSLLTGPQETQYF.

As DNA, the CDR3 is TGCGCCAGCAGCCAAGAGTCAGGGCGGAGAGGTGGGGCCAACGTCCTGACTTTC. The encoded protein is CASSQESGRRGGANVLTF. This chain connects TRBV4-3 to TRBJ2-6, with D possibly matching TRBD1 (5 bases). V lost 0 bases and J lost 3, with 15 bases in between. This CDR3 contains 18 residues. CDR1 and CDR2 from the germline V gene are LGHNA and YSLEER.

This clonotype was seen repeatedly, ten times or more. This chain links TRBV29-1 with TRBJ1-1; tentatively, D is TRBD1 (6 bases). This CDR3 is built from 14 residues. V gave up 6 bases and J gave up 4 bases, with 18 bases separating them. The germline gives CDR1 SQVTM, CDR2 ANQGSEA. The CDR3 here is CSVKWYGRGTEAFF. The CDR3 DNA reads as TGCAGCGTAAAATGGTATGGCAGGGGCACTGAAGCTTTCTTT.

This clonotype was picked up many times. This sequence joins TRBV6-1 and TRBJ2-2; 7 bases are shared with TRBD1. The germline V gene has CDR1 MNHNS and CDR2 SASEGT. V shed 7 bases, J shed 3 bases, and the junction held 20 bases outside the gene matches. This CDR3 is 19 amino acids long. The CDR3 loop is CASTATSYVGGTYTGELFF. The CDR3 bases are TGTGCCAGCACCGCTACCTCTTACGTAGGGGGCACCTACACCGGGGAGCTGTTTTTT.

This clonotype showed up many times. The V gene is TRBV18, the J gene TRBJ1-2, with TRBD1 matching over 8 bases. The J segment lost 8 bases and the V segment lost 6 bases, leaving 8 bases of the junction unmatched. CDR1 is KGHSH, CDR2 LQKENI, per germline. CDR3 length equals 13 residues. CDR3 bases: TGTGCCAGCTCGCGGGACAGGACTGAGGGCTACACCTTC. Its translation is CASSRDRTEGYTF.

This clonotype was seen at least ten times. The rearrangement joins TRBV27 to TRBJ2-7; 11 positions agree with TRBD2. Germline V gene data show CDR1 as MNHEY and CDR2 as SMNVEV (reference sequence). V shed 1 base, J shed 2 bases, and the junction held 10 bases outside the gene matches. The CDR3 is 18 residues long. CDR3 DNA: TGTGCCAGCAGTTTATTGGGGGTGGGGACTAGCGGCACCTACGAGCAGTACTTC. As protein: CASSLLGVGTSGTYEQYF.

Ten or more counts support this clonotype. The genes are TRBV28 and TRBJ2-5, with 13 bases lining up with TRBD2. In germline, CDR1 is MDHEN, CDR2 SYDVKM. The CDR3 loop spans 18 amino acids. Trimming at V came to 2 bases and at J to 5 bases, leaving 11 bases not matched to a gene. CDR3 region: CASSLTGTSGMFRETQYF. CDR3 sequence (DNA): TGTGCCAGCAGTTTAACCGGGACTAGCGGGATGTTCCGGGAGACCCAGTACTTC.

This clonotype was seen repeatedly, ten times or more. The chain has TRBV3-1 and TRBJ1-3; TRBD1 matches 7 bases. Germline V gene data show CDR1 as LGHDT and CDR2 as YNNKEL (reference sequence). CDR3 length: 15 amino acids. Unmatched junction bases numbered 2, after V lost 3 bases and J lost 0 bases. CDR3 protein: CASSQGTASGNTIYF. DNA for the CDR3: TGTGCCAGCAGCCAGGGGACAGCCTCTGGAAACACCATATATTTT.

This clonotype has at least ten counts. CDR3 region: CASRRGLANTGELFF. The CDR3 nucleotides read TGTGCCAGCAGACGGGGACTAGCCAACACCGGGGAGCTGTTTTTT. J is TRBJ2-2 and V is TRBV3-1; TRBD2 matches 9 bases. Germline V lookup: CDR1 LGHDT, CDR2 YNNKEL (reference sequence). This CDR3 spans 15 amino acids. The V gene end was trimmed by 6 bases and the J gene end by 2 bases; junction bases not matched to a gene: 4.